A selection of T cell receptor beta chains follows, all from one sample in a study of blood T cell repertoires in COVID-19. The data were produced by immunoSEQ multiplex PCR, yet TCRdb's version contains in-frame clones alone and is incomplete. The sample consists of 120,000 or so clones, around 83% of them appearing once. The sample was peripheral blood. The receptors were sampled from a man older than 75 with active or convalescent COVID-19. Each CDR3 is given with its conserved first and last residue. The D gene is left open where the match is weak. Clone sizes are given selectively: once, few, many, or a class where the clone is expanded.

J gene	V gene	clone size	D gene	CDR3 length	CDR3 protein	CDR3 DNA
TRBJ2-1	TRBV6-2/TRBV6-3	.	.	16	CASSYSKAGGYNEQFF	TGTGCCAGCAGTTACTCGAAGGCGGGCGGGTACAATGAGCAGTTCTTC
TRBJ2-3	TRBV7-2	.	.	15	CASSLSSISTDTQYF	TGTGCCAGCAGCTTAAGTTCTATAAGCACAGATACGCAGTATTTT
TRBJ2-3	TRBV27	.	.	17	CASSLRGGGVLYDTQYF	TGTGCCAGCAGTTTAAGGGGAGGGGGGGTATTGTACGATACGCAGTATTTT
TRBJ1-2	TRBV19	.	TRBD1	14	CASSRDREGYGYTF	TGTGCCAGTAGTAGGGACAGGGAGGGCTATGGCTACACCTTC
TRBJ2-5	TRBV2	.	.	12	CATKTGPETQYF	TGTGCCACCAAGACAGGACCAGAGACCCAGTACTTC
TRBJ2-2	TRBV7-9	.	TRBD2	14	CASRSSGGTGELFF	TGTGCCAGCAGGAGTAGCGGGGGGACCGGGGAGCTGTTTTTT
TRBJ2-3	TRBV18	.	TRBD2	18	CASSPVISGGRNTGTQYF	TGTGCCAGCTCACCAGTTATCAGCGGGGGGCGGAATACGGGTACGCAGTATTTT
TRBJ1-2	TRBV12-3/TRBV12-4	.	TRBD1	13	CASSPRTGVGYTF	TGTGCCAGCAGTCCTCGGACAGGGGTCGGCTACACCTTC
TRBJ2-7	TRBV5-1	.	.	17	CASSLSLGGGNIYEQYF	TGCGCCAGCAGCTTGAGCCTTGGAGGGGGCAATATCTACGAGCAGTACTTC
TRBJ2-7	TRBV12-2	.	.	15	CASRLEGQGAYEQYF	TGTGCAAGTCGCTTAGAGGGACAGGGGGCCTACGAGCAGTACTTC
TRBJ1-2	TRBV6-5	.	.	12	CASSPSNYGYTF	TGTGCCAGCAGCCCGTCTAACTATGGCTACACCTTC
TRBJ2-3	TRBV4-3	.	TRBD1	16	CASSRGDRRRTDTQYF	TGCGCCAGCAGCCGGGGGGACAGGCGAAGAACAGATACGCAGTATTTT
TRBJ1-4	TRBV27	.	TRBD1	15	CASSSLGQGQEKLFF	TGTGCCAGCAGTTCACTGGGACAGGGTCAGGAAAAACTGTTTTTT
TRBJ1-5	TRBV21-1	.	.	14	CASSKERGNQPQHF	TGTGCCAGCAGCAAAGAACGAGGCAATCAGCCCCAGCATTTT
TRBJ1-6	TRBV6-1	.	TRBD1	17	CASSVSRQGFYNSPLHF	TGTGCCAGCAGTGTTAGTAGACAGGGGTTTTATAATTCACCCCTCCACTTT
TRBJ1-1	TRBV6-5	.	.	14	CATSPTGISTEAFF	TGTGCCACTTCTCCAACAGGGATCAGCACTGAAGCTTTCTTT
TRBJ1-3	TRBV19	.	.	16	CASSQQDSFSGNTIYF	TGTGCCAGTAGTCAGCAGGACAGCTTCTCTGGAAACACCATATATTTT
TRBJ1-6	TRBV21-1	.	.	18	CASSKINLRGRCNSPLHF	TGTGCCAGCAGCAAAATAAATCTCAGGGGTAGGTGTAATTCACCCCTCCACTTT
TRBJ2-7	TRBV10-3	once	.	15	CAISESIGVTYEQYF	TGTGCCATCAGTGAGTCGATCGGAGTAACCTACGAGCAGTACTTC
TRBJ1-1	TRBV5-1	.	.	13	CASSLTLNTEAFF	TGCGCCAGCAGCTTGACTTTGAACACTGAAGCTTTCTTT
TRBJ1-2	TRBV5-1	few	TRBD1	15	CASTEEQGRLYGYTF	TGCGCCAGCACGGAAGAACAGGGGCGTTTGTATGGCTACACCTTC
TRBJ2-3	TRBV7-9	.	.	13	CASSLDRTDTQYF	TGTGCCAGCAGCTTAGACCGGACAGATACGCAGTATTTT
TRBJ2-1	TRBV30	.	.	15	CAWRPGGASYNEQFF	TGTGCCTGGCGCCCTGGGGGGGCATCCTACAATGAGCAGTTCTTC
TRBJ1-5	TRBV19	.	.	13	CASSTGPNQPQHF	TGTGCCAGTAGTACAGGCCCCAATCAGCCCCAGCATTTT
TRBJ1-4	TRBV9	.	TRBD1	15	CASSANRGLGEKLFF	TGTGCCAGCAGCGCGAACAGGGGGCTGGGTGAAAAACTGTTTTTT
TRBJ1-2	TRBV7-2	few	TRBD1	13	CASSRDRVYGYTF	TGTGCCAGCAGCCGGGACAGGGTCTATGGCTACACCTTC
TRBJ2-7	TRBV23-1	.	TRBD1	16	CASSQKTGKYPYEQYF	TGCGCCAGCAGTCAAAAGACAGGGAAGTACCCCTACGAGCAGTACTTC
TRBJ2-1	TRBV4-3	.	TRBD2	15	CASSQEGRGDNEQFF	TGCGCCAGCAGCCAAGAAGGCCGGGGGGACAATGAGCAGTTCTTC
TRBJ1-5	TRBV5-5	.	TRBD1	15	CASSRTGASNQPQHF	TGTGCCAGCAGTCGGACAGGGGCTAGCAATCAGCCCCAGCATTTT
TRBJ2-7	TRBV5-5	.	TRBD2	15	CASSLETSRSYEQYF	TGTGCCAGCAGCTTGGAGACTAGCAGATCCTACGAGCAGTACTTC
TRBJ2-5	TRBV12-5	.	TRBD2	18	CASGWIGRARGGRETQYF	TGTGCTAGTGGGTGGATAGGCAGGGCCCGGGGGGGCCGGGAGACCCAGTACTTC
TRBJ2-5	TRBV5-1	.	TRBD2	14	CASSIGTTQETQYF	TGCGCCAGCAGCATCGGGACTACCCAAGAGACCCAGTACTTC
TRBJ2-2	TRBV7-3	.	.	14	CASSLRGEAGELFF	TGTGCCAGCAGCTTGAGAGGGGAGGCCGGGGAGCTGTTTTTT
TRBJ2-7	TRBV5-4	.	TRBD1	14	CASSLQGIAYEQYF	TGTGCCAGCAGCTTACAGGGGATCGCCTACGAGCAGTACTTC
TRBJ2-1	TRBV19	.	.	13	CASSIGSYNEQFF	TGTGCCAGTAGTATAGGTTCGTACAATGAGCAGTTCTTC
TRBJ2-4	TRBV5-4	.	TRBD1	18	CASSLRSGGEGVKNIQYF	TGTGCCAGCAGCTTACGGTCAGGGGGCGAGGGAGTCAAAAACATTCAGTACTTC
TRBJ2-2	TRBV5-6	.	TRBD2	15	CASSLAGTSVGELFF	TGTGCCAGCAGCTTGGCTGGGACTAGCGTCGGGGAGCTGTTTTTT
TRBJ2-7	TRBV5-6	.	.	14	CASSQTGFPDEQYF	TGTGCCAGCAGTCAAACAGGGTTCCCCGACGAGCAGTACTTC
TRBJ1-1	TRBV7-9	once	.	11	CASSSGGEAFF	TGTGCCAGCAGCTCGGGGGGTGAAGCTTTCTTT
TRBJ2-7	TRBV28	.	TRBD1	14	CASSAPGQGYEQYF	TGTGCCAGCAGTGCTCCGGGACAGGGCTACGAGCAGTACTTC
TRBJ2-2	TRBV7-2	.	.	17	CASSRSPGQMNTGELFF	TGTGCCAGCAGCAGAAGCCCCGGACAGATGAACACCGGGGAGCTGTTTTTT
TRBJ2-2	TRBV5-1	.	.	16	CASSLWGDANTGELFF	TGCGCCAGCAGCTTGTGGGGGGATGCGAACACCGGGGAGCTGTTTTTT